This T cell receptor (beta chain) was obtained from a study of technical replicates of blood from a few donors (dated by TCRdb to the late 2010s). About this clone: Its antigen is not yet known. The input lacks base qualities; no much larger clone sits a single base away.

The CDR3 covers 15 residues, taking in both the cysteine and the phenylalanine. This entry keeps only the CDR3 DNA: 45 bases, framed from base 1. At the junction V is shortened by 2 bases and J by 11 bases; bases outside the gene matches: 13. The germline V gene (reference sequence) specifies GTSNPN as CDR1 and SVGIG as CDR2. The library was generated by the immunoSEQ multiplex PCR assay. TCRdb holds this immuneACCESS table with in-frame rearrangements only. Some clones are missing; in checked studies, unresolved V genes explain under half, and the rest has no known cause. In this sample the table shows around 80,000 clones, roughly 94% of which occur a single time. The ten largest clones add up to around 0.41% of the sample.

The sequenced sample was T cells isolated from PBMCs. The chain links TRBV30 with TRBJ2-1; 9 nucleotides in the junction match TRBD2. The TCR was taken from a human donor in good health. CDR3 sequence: CAWSKASGIHIQQFF. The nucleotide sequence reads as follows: TGTGCCTGGAGTAAGGCTAGCGGGATTCATATCCAGCAGTTCTTC.